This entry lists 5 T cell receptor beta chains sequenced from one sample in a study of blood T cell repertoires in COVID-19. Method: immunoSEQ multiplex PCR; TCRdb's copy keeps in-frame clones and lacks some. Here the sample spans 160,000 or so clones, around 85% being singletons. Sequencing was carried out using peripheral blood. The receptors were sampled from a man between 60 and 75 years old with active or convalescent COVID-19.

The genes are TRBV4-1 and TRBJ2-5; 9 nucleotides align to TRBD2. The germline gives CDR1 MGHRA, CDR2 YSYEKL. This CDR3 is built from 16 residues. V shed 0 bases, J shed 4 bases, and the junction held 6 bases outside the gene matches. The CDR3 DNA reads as TGCGCCAGCAGCCAAGATTTGCTAGCGGGGCGAGAGACCCAGTACTTC. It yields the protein CASSQDLLAGRETQYF.

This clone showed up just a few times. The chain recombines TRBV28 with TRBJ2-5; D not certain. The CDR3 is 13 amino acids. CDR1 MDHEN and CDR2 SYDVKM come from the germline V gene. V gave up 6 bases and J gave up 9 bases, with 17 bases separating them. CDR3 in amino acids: CASSDTVSVAQYF. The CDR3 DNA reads TGTGCCAGCAGCGATACGGTATCGGTGGCCCAGTACTTC.

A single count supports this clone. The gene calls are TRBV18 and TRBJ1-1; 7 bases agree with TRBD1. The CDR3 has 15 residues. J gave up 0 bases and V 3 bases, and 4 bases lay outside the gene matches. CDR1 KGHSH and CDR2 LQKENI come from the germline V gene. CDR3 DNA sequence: TGTGCCAGCTCACCGGCAACAGGGGTGAACACTGAAGCTTTCTTT. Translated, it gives CASSPATGVNTEAFF.

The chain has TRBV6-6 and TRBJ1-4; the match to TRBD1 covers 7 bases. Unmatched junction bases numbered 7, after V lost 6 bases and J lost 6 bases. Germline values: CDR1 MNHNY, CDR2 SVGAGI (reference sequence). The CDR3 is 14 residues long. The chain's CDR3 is CASRRDRGDEKLFF. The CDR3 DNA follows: TGTGCCAGCAGGAGGGACAGAGGCGATGAAAAACTGTTTTTT.

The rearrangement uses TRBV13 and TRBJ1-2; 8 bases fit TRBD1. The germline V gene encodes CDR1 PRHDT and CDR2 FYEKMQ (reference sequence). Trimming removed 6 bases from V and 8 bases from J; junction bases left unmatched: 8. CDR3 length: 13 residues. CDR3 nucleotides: TGTGCCAGCAGACAGGGGGGCTACCTGGGCTACACCTTC. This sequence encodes CASRQGGYLGYTF.